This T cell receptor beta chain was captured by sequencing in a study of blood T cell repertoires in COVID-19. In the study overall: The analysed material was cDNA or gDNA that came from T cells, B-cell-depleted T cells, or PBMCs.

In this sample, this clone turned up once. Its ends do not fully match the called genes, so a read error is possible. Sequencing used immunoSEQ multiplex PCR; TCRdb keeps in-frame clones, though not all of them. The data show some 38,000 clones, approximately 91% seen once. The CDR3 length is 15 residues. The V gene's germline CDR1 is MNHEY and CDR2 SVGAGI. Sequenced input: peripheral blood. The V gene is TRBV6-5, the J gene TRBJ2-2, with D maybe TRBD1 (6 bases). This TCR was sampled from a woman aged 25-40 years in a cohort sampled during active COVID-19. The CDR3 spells CASRTSGQITGVLFF. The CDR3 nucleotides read TGTGCCAGCAGGACCTCCGGACAGATCACCGGGGTGCTGTTTTTT.